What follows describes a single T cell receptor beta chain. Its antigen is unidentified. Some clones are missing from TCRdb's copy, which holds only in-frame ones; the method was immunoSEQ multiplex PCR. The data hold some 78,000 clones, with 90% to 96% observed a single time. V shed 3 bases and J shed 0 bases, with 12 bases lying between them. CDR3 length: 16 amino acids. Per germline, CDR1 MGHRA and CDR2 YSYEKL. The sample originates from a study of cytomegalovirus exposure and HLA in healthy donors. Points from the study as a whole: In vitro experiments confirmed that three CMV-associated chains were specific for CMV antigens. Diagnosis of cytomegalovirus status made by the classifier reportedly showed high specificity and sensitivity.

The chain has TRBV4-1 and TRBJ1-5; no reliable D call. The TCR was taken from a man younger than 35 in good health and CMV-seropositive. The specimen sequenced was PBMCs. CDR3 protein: CASSHPEQYSNQPQHF. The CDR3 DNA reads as TGCGCCAGCAGCCACCCGGAGCAGTATAGCAATCAGCCCCAGCATTTT.